The 27 T cell receptor beta chains below come from one sample, sequenced in a study of blood T cell repertoires in COVID-19. Here immunoSEQ multiplex PCR was the method, and the copy in TCRdb shows in-frame clones only, minus some. Here the sample spans roughly 150,000 clones, over 70% being singletons. The sample comprised peripheral blood. These receptors all come from a woman in her 70s who had recovered from COVID-19.

This sequence joins TRBV27 and TRBJ2-7; 7 bases agree with TRBD1. This CDR3 is 15 amino acids long. V shed 6 bases, J shed 1 base, and the junction held 9 bases outside the gene matches. In germline, CDR1 is MNHEY, CDR2 SMNVEV (reference sequence). The CDR3 here is CASRNRPRGSYEQYF. DNA of the CDR3: TGTGCCAGCAGGAATCGACCCAGGGGGTCCTACGAGCAGTACTTC.

The rearrangement links TRBV3-1 (or the pseudogene TRBV3-2) to TRBJ2-2; D call uncertain. Looked up from germline, CDR1 is LGHDT and CDR2 is YNNKEL (reference sequence). The CDR3 sequence is 13 residues long. Trimming took 3 bases from V and 6 from J, leaving 8 bases between them. CDR3 sequence reads: CASSQFWPGELFF. Written as DNA, the CDR3 is TGTGCCAGCAGCCAGTTTTGGCCCGGGGAGCTGTTTTTT.

A note on this clone: Other DNA sequences within the sample encode an identical CDR3. The J gene is TRBJ2-7, the V gene TRBV7-8, with 14 bases identical to TRBD2. This CDR3 is built from 15 residues. CDR1 is SGHVS and CDR2 is FQNEAQ in the germline V gene. CDR3 sequence reads: CASSPGGTSGSSPAV. The CDR3 region has the DNA TGTGCCAGCAGCCCCGGTGGGACTAGCGGGAGCTCCCCTGCGGTG.

This chain uses TRBV6-5 with TRBJ2-3, with TRBD2 as a possible D gene (5 bases). Germline V lookup: CDR1 MNHEY, CDR2 SVGAGI. The CDR3 is 11 residues long. V was trimmed by 8 bases and J by 11 bases, leaving 14 bases between them. The CDR3, as DNA: TGTGCCAGCGGACCTCCGAGGGTGCAGTATTTT. It yields the protein CASGPPRVQYF.

This chain links TRBV3-1 (or the pseudogene TRBV3-2) with TRBJ1-2; 9 positions match TRBD1. Germline V gene data show CDR1 as LGHDT and CDR2 as YNNKEL (reference sequence). V lost 2 bases to trimming and J lost 4 bases; unmatched junction nucleotides: 2. The CDR3 sequence is 14 residues long. CDR3 DNA sequence: TGTGCCAGCAGCCAATGGACAGGGGTCTATGGCTACACCTTC. This encodes CASSQWTGVYGYTF.

There are a few counts of this clone. The chain employs TRBV5-1 and TRBJ1-1; D may be TRBD1 (6 bases). V was cut by 4 bases and J by 1 base, with 14 bases left in between. The length of the CDR3 is 15 residues. Germline CDR1 SGHRS, CDR2 YFSETQ. The CDR3 protein is CASSRGADGNTEAFF. In DNA form, the CDR3 reads TGCGCCAGCAGCCGGGGGGCCGATGGGAACACTGAAGCTTTCTTT.

The chain uses TRBV7-3 and TRBJ1-1; D is ambiguous. V lost 3 bases to trimming and J lost 3 bases, with 11 bases between them. The CDR3 has 14 amino acids. Germline V CDR1 and CDR2: SGHTA, FQGTGA. This CDR3 is CASSFIGYDTEAFF. The DNA of the CDR3 is TGTGCCAGCAGCTTTATCGGTTACGACACTGAAGCTTTCTTT.

V gene TRBV5-1 combines with J gene TRBJ1-1, with D tentatively TRBD1 (5 bases). V was cut by 3 bases and J by 0 bases, with 15 bases left in between. From germline, CDR1 is SGHRS and CDR2 YFSETQ. CDR3 length equals 16 residues. The CDR3 sequence: CASSWGSGLMNTEAFF. CDR3 bases: TGCGCCAGCAGCTGGGGATCAGGGCTTATGAACACTGAAGCTTTCTTT.

The V call is TRBV19, the J call TRBJ1-2; D is ambiguous. This CDR3 comprises 11 residues. Germline V gives CDR1 LNHDA, CDR2 SQIVND (reference sequence). V was shortened by 3 bases and J by 6 bases, with 5 bases between the two germline ends. The CDR3 nucleotides read TGTGCCAGTAGTATCCTTGATGGCTACACCTTC. Residues: CASSILDGYTF.

This clone has just one count. The chain links TRBV19 to TRBJ1-3; D gene ambiguous. Germline-derived CDR1 and CDR2 are LNHDA and SQIVND (reference sequence). The CDR3 covers 14 residues. Deletions cut 10 bases from V and 0 bases from J, with 13 bases between. In DNA, the CDR3 is TGTGCCACTCACCCCCCAGGCTCTGGAAACACCATATATTTT. Its translation: CATHPPGSGNTIYF.

The CDR3 DNA follows: TGTGCCAGCAGTTTAAGGGGGGGTTTCCAGCCCCAGCATTTT. Protein sequence: CASSLRGGFQPQHF. The rearrangement links TRBV27 to TRBJ1-5; tentatively, D is TRBD1 (6 bases). Germline V gene sequence: CDR1 MNHEY, CDR2 SMNVEV (reference sequence). Trimming left V 2 bases short and J 7 bases short, with 12 bases between. The CDR3 runs 14 residues.

The J gene is TRBJ2-7, the V gene TRBV7-9, with D possibly TRBD2 on 5 matching bases. The CDR3 spans 12 residues. V lost 5 bases to trimming and J lost 7 bases, with 12 bases between them. Per germline, CDR1 SEHNR and CDR2 FQNEAQ (reference sequence). CDR3 nucleotides: TGTGCCAGCAGCCCCCGACCGGGGGAGCAGTACTTC. As protein: CASSPRPGEQYF.

The gene calls are TRBV7-3 and TRBJ2-2; TRBD1 might be the D (6 bases). V shed 5 bases and J shed 6 bases, with 16 bases lying between them. This CDR3 has 15 residues. CDR1 is SGHTA, CDR2 FQGTGA, per germline. CDR3 residues: CASSPAGVWAGELFF. The CDR3 DNA reads TGTGCCAGCAGCCCCGCAGGGGTGTGGGCCGGGGAGCTGTTTTTT.

The CDR3: CATSDPQGGDEQYF. DNA of the CDR3: TGTGCCACCAGTGACCCACAGGGGGGAGACGAGCAGTACTTC. The J gene is TRBJ2-7, the V gene TRBV24-1, with TRBD1 matching 8 bases. Germline CDR1 is KGHDR and CDR2 is SFDVKD. This CDR3 has 14 residues. V shed 4 bases and J 5 bases; nucleotides not matched to a gene: 6.

The V and J genes are TRBV12-3 or TRBV12-4 and TRBJ2-5; D uncertain. CDR3 size: 13 residues. Trimming took 3 bases from V and 7 from J, leaving 12 bases between them. Written as DNA, the CDR3 is TGTGCCAGCAGTTTTCGAGCACCGGGGACCCAGTACTTC. Its protein is CASSFRAPGTQYF.

The gene calls are TRBV10-1 and TRBJ1-6; D perhaps matches TRBD1 (5 bases). Germline CDR1 WNHNN, CDR2 SYGVQD (reference sequence). V gave up 7 bases and J gave up 8 bases, with 24 bases separating them. CDR3 length: 17 residues. Here the CDR3 reads CASTKRGGGPTHSPLHF. The CDR3 bases are TGCGCCAGCACAAAGAGGGGCGGGGGACCCACCCATTCACCCCTCCACTTT.

The chain employs TRBV5-4 and TRBJ1-1; TRBD1 matches at 7 bases. The V gene's germline CDR1 is SGHNT and CDR2 YYREEE (reference sequence). CDR3 size: 14 residues. With 4 bases clipped from V and 0 bases from J, the junction kept 3 bases outside the gene matches. CDR3 nucleotides: TGTGCCAGCAGCGGGGGACAGCTGAACACTGAAGCTTTCTTT. Amino acid sequence: CASSGGQLNTEAFF.

The chain couples TRBV7-2 to TRBJ2-3, with 7 nucleotides matching TRBD2. Trimming removed 5 bases from V and 4 bases from J; junction bases left unmatched: 3. Germline CDR1 and CDR2: SGHTA and FQGNSA. This CDR3 contains 13 residues. The CDR3 protein is CASSTSGADTQYF. CDR3 bases: TGTGCCAGCAGCACCAGCGGGGCAGATACGCAGTATTTT.

V and J are TRBV3-1 (or the pseudogene TRBV3-2) and TRBJ2-3; TRBD2 matches at 13 bases. Germline V gives CDR1 LGHDT, CDR2 YNNKEL (reference sequence). This CDR3 is built from 23 residues. Trimming removed 0 bases from V and 6 bases from J; junction bases left unmatched: 24. This chain's CDR3 is CASSQDPKLVGTSGTDRGDTQYF. The DNA for the CDR3 is TGTGCCAGCAGCCAAGATCCCAAATTAGTTGGGACTAGCGGGACCGACCGGGGGGATACGCAGTATTTT.

Only a few counts were recorded for this clone. The chain uses TRBV6-5 and TRBJ2-5, with D perhaps matching TRBD2 (7 bases). Germline loops: CDR1 MNHEY, CDR2 SVGAGI. This CDR3 spans 16 amino acids. Trimming took 3 bases from V and 5 from J, leaving 19 bases between them. CDR3 protein: CASSYFEGGERETQYF. Here the CDR3 DNA reads TGTGCCAGCAGTTATTTTGAGGGGGGGGAGAGGGAGACCCAGTACTTC.

The chain recombines TRBV19 with TRBJ2-5; 15 positions match TRBD2. Trimming took 9 bases from V and 1 from J; bases not matched to a gene: 9. The germline V gene has CDR1 LNHDA and CDR2 SQIVND (reference sequence). The CDR3 length is 17 residues. The CDR3 here is CARVPGLAGGPQETQYF. The CDR3 region has the DNA TGTGCCAGGGTCCCGGGACTAGCGGGAGGTCCCCAAGAGACCCAGTACTTC.

The chain recombines TRBV4-2 with TRBJ2-5; possibly TRBD2 for D (5 bases). The germline V gene encodes CDR1 LGHNA and CDR2 YNFKEQ. Trimming removed 3 bases at V and 0 bases at J, with 8 bases between. This CDR3 comprises 14 residues. CDR3 nucleotides: TGTGCCAGCAGCCAGGGAGATTACCAAGAGACCCAGTACTTC. This encodes CASSQGDYQETQYF.

The chain combines TRBV10-3 with TRBJ1-1; TRBD1 is a possible D gene (6 bases). The CDR3 length is 14 residues. Trimming stripped 8 bases from V and 4 bases from J, with 17 bases between. Per the germline V gene, CDR1 is ENHRY and CDR2 is SYGVKD. DNA for the CDR3: TGTGCCATCGGGGGGGGGACAAGGGCCACTGAAGCTTTCTTT. Encoded protein: CAIGGGTRATEAFF.

This chain joins TRBV5-4 and TRBJ2-5; the match to TRBD2 covers 10 bases. CDR3 length equals 15 residues. Looked up from germline, CDR1 is SGHNT and CDR2 is YYREEE (reference sequence). Trimming removed 4 bases from V and 5 bases from J; junction bases left unmatched: 8. CDR3 DNA sequence: TGTGCCAGCAGCCTGCAGCGGGAGGGCCGGGAGACCCAGTACTTC. Its translation: CASSLQREGRETQYF.

V and J are TRBV6-2 or TRBV6-3 and TRBJ2-5; tentative D call: TRBD1 (6 bases). Germline V gene data show CDR1 as MNHEY and CDR2 as SVGEGT. This CDR3 contains 16 residues. V was pared by 2 bases and J by 2 bases, with 15 bases between. The CDR3 DNA reads as TGTGCCAGCAGTTACGCCCGCCCCAGGGGACAAGAGACCCAGTACTTC. Its protein product is CASSYARPRGQETQYF.

This chain uses TRBV19 with TRBJ1-1; 7 bases match TRBD1. CDR1 is LNHDA and CDR2 is SQIVND in the germline V gene (reference sequence). The CDR3 spans 14 residues. Trimming removed 4 bases from V and 6 bases from J; junction bases left unmatched: 8. The CDR3 sequence is CASSTTGDGAEAFF. The CDR3 DNA reads as TGTGCCAGTAGTACCACAGGGGATGGGGCTGAAGCTTTCTTT.

The V call is TRBV3-1 (or the pseudogene TRBV3-2), the J call TRBJ2-5, with a possible D match to TRBD2 (6 bases). The V end lost 5 bases, the J end lost 5 bases, and 12 bases lay between the germline ends. From germline, CDR1 is LGHDT and CDR2 YNNKEL (reference sequence). CDR3 length: 13 residues. CDR3 loop: CASSWRGRETQYF. Written as DNA, the CDR3 is TGTGCCAGCAGCTGGCGGGGTAGGGAGACCCAGTACTTC.